This T cell receptor (beta chain) was captured in a study of shared clonotypes between healthy human individuals. Germline values: CDR1 SEHNR, CDR2 FQNEAQ (reference sequence). Deletions cut 1 base from V and 5 bases from J, with 6 bases between. The CDR3 sequence is 12 residues long. In the case of this clone: Other DNA sequences in the same sample also yield this CDR3.

The naive CD8 subset, CD45RO-negative cells positively selected for CCR7, excluded terminally differentiated effector memory CD45RA+ cells. Assay: immunoSEQ multiplex PCR; the TCRdb copy retains only in-frame clones and omits some. The table records some 2,000,000 clones, about 95% of them present only once. The chain couples TRBV7-9 to TRBJ2-7; D is unresolved. Sequencing was carried out using naive CD8+ T cells sorted from blood. This sequence was found in a man aged 18 to 35 in good health. The CDR3 reads CASSLGEDEQYF. Here the CDR3 DNA reads TGTGCCAGCAGCTTAGGCGAGGACGAGCAGTACTTC.